The 22 T cell receptor beta chains below all came from one sample that was sequenced in a study of control samples from healthy donors and cancer patients. Measured with immunoSEQ multiplex PCR; TCRdb has only the in-frame clones, and not every one. The sample lists approximately 98,000 clones, almost 85% occurring once. Sequenced: blood. The receptors shown here come from a man aged 18 to 35 in good health.

The chain combines TRBV5-6 with TRBJ1-1; weak D call: TRBD1 (6 bases). The CDR3 is made up of 16 amino acids. Trimming shortened V by 1 base and J by 4 bases, and 17 bases separated the two germline ends. Per germline, CDR1 SGHDT and CDR2 YYEEEE. CDR3 region: CASSLSRGQRSTEAFF. The CDR3 bases are TGTGCCAGCAGCTTGAGCAGGGGACAACGAAGCACTGAAGCTTTCTTT.

The rearrangement links TRBV24-1 to TRBJ2-1; D is ambiguous. CDR3 length: 14 residues. Germline CDR1 KGHDR, CDR2 SFDVKD. The V gene lost 1 base and the J gene lost 7 bases, with 10 bases spanning the gap. Written as DNA, the CDR3 is TGTGCCACCAGTGATTTAAGGACCCCGAATGAGCAGTTCTTC. Translation gives CATSDLRTPNEQFF.

DNA for the CDR3: TGTGCCAGCAGTCCCGGGACAGGGAACGAGCAGTTCTTC. Protein: CASSPGTGNEQFF. The chain employs TRBV6-6 and TRBJ2-1; TRBD1 matches at 9 bases. Germline CDR1 and CDR2: MNHNY and SVGAGI (reference sequence). The junction had 6 bases not matched to a gene; V was cut back by 5 bases and J by 10 bases. The CDR3 sequence is 13 residues long.

The chain has TRBV5-1 and TRBJ2-2; TRBD1 matches 9 bases. CDR3 length equals 17 residues. Germline CDR1 is SGHRS and CDR2 is YFSETQ. V lost 0 bases, J lost 6 bases, and 9 bases stayed unmatched. The CDR3 coding sequence is TGCGCCAGCAGCTTGGATTCGCTGGACAGGGGCGCCGGGGAGCTGTTTTTT. The encoded protein is CASSLDSLDRGAGELFF.

The chain joins TRBV18 to TRBJ1-2; 7 nucleotides agree with TRBD1. Germline CDR1 is KGHSH and CDR2 is LQKENI. J was trimmed by 0 bases and V by 3 bases; bases with no gene match: 13. This CDR3 contains 18 residues. The chain's CDR3 is CASSPLTGVHPANYGYTF. The CDR3 DNA is TGTGCCAGCTCACCGCTAACAGGGGTCCACCCAGCTAACTATGGCTACACCTTC.

The rearrangement joins TRBV7-9 to TRBJ2-7, with D uncertain. CDR1 is SEHNR, CDR2 FQNEAQ, per germline (reference sequence). The CDR3 has 13 amino acids. Trimming took 1 base from V and 6 from J, leaving 10 bases between them. The CDR3 reads CASSLELLGEQYF. The CDR3 DNA reads as TGTGCCAGCAGCTTAGAGCTCCTGGGCGAGCAGTACTTC.

This clone was found once. The chain couples TRBV6-5 to TRBJ2-7; D assignment may be TRBD1 or TRBD2 (6 bases each). CDR3 length: 16 residues. V dropped 2 bases and J dropped 7 bases, with 21 bases sitting between them. From germline, CDR1 is MNHEY and CDR2 SVGAGI. In DNA form, the CDR3 reads TGTGCCAGCAGTTACGGGGGGCGGAGTCCGATGGGAGAGCAGTACGTC. It is translated as CASSYGGRSPMGEQYV.

The chain links TRBV9 to TRBJ2-1; D may be TRBD1 (6 bases). The CDR3 length is 14 residues. Trimming pared 4 bases from V and 7 bases from J, leaving 15 bases between. Germline CDR1 reads SGDLS; CDR2 reads YYNGEE. The CDR3 is CASSHYIGQNEQFF. The CDR3 bases are TGTGCCAGCAGCCACTATATCGGACAGAATGAGCAGTTCTTC. Full variable domain (missing parts from reference TRBV9 and TRBJ2-1): DSGVTQTPKHLITATGQRVTLRCSPRSGDLSVYWYQQSLDQGLQFLIQYYNGEERAKGNILERFSAQQFPDLHSELNLSSLELGDSALYFCASSHYIGQNEQFFGPGTRLTVL.

V usage is TRBV7-2 and J usage is TRBJ2-1; unclear D gene. CDR1 and CDR2 (germline): SGHTA, FQGNSA. The CDR3 runs 12 residues. The ends were cut back, 4 bases at V and 9 bases at J, with 10 bases in the middle. The CDR3 nucleotides read TGTGCCAGCAGCTCCCCTGCCTCTGAGCAGTTCTTC. The encoded protein is CASSSPASEQFF.

The rearrangement joins TRBV7-2 to TRBJ2-7; 9 bases line up with TRBD2. The CDR3 is 15 residues long. V shed 5 bases and J 3 bases; nucleotides not matched to a gene: 8. CDR1 and CDR2 (germline): SGHTA, FQGNSA. The CDR3, as DNA: TGTGCCAGCAGCCCTATAGCGGGGGACTACTACGAGCAGTACTTC. The encoded protein is CASSPIAGDYYEQYF.

The chain uses TRBV5-1 and TRBJ2-1; the match to TRBD2 covers 10 bases. J was trimmed by 4 bases and V by 7 bases; bases with no gene match: 2. Germline lookup yields CDR1 SGHRS and CDR2 YFSETQ. CDR3 length: 13 amino acids. CDR3 protein: CASWTSGYNEQFF. CDR3 nucleotides: TGCGCCAGCTGGACTAGCGGTTACAATGAGCAGTTCTTC.

This clone was counted a few times. The V and J genes are TRBV6-1 and TRBJ1-5; D ambiguous. Trimming took 3 bases from V and 7 from J, leaving 16 bases between them. The CDR3 has 15 amino acids. CDR1 MNHNS and CDR2 SASEGT come from the germline V gene. CDR3 bases: TGTGCCAGCAGTGATATGACGAACCGACCCCAGCCCCAGCATTTT. It specifies CASSDMTNRPQPQHF.

This clone was picked up a small number of times. The chain combines TRBV6-5 with TRBJ1-2, with a tentative D call TRBD1 (5 bases). This CDR3 spans 13 amino acids. Germline CDR1 is MNHEY and CDR2 is SVGAGI. The V end lost 11 bases, the J end lost 8 bases, and 21 bases lay between the germline ends. CDR3 bases: TGTGCCTCCCGACGAGGGGAATTTCGGGGCTACACCTTC. Its translation is CASRRGEFRGYTF.

The chain uses TRBV28 and TRBJ2-7; 11 bases are a match to TRBD1. From germline, CDR1 is MDHEN and CDR2 SYDVKM. The CDR3 runs 15 residues. Unmatched junction bases numbered 9, after V lost 6 bases and J lost 5 bases. The CDR3 DNA reads TGTGCCAGCAGCCGTCGGACAGGGGGCTCAGACGAGCAGTACTTC. This sequence encodes CASSRRTGGSDEQYF.

J is TRBJ2-7 and V is TRBV3-1 (or the pseudogene TRBV3-2); 8 positions agree with TRBD1. CDR1 and CDR2 from the germline V gene are LGHDT and YNNKEL (reference sequence). This CDR3 has 13 amino acids. V dropped 5 bases and J dropped 4; count of bases not matched to a gene: 4. The CDR3 region has the DNA TGTGCCAGCAGCGGGACAGGAGATTACGAGCAGTACTTC. This encodes CASSGTGDYEQYF.

This sequence joins TRBV28 and TRBJ2-3, with 11 bases aligning to TRBD2. Germline V CDR1 and CDR2: MDHEN, SYDVKM. The CDR3 consists of 14 residues. The trim removed 10 bases at V and 1 base at J, leaving 4 bases unmatched. The CDR3 spells CAIQLAGGTDTQYF. The DNA of the CDR3 is TGTGCCATACAACTAGCGGGGGGCACAGATACGCAGTATTTT.

The V call is TRBV6-6, the J call TRBJ2-4; 8 bases match TRBD1. CDR1 is MNHNY, CDR2 SVGAGI, per germline (reference sequence). V lost 5 bases, J lost 1 base, and 10 bases stayed unmatched. The CDR3 has 17 residues. DNA of the CDR3: TGTGCCAGCAGTCTCATCGGTCAGGGGGCGGCCAAAAACATTCAGTACTTC. Translating it yields CASSLIGQGAAKNIQYF.

This chain uses TRBV19 with TRBJ2-7; D is perhaps TRBD2 (6 bases). V was clipped by 1 base and J by 3 bases, with 10 bases between them. Germline-derived CDR1 and CDR2 are LNHDA and SQIVND (reference sequence). This CDR3 spans 14 amino acids. CDR3 in amino acids: CASSIAEGLYEQYF. CDR3 DNA sequence: TGTGCCAGTAGTATAGCGGAGGGACTCTACGAGCAGTACTTC.

This clone was seen only a few times. The chain recombines TRBV5-4 with TRBJ1-1, with TRBD1 matching 9 bases. The J segment lost 5 bases and the V segment lost 4 bases, leaving 9 bases of the junction unmatched. This CDR3 region has 15 residues. In germline, CDR1 is SGHNT, CDR2 YYREEE (reference sequence). CDR3 protein: CASSTGQGRGTEAFF. The CDR3 coding sequence is TGTGCCAGCAGCACCGGACAGGGGAGGGGGACTGAAGCTTTCTTT.

The chain links TRBV29-1 to TRBJ2-5; 11 nucleotides agree with TRBD1. V lost 7 bases and J lost 4; bases outside the gene matches: 2. Germline V gene data show CDR1 as SQVTM and CDR2 as ANQGSEA. The CDR3 is 12 residues long. The CDR3 bases are TGCAGCGGGGGACAGGGGGGAGAGACCCAGTACTTC. Protein: CSGGQGGETQYF.

The chain couples TRBV19 to TRBJ1-5; no reliable D call. Trimming cost V 6 bases and J 9 bases, with 18 bases left between them. Germline V gene lookup returns CDR1 LNHDA and CDR2 SQIVND (reference sequence). This CDR3 has 14 residues. This chain's CDR3 is CASSKGFEGGPQHF. CDR3 in DNA: TGTGCCAGTAGCAAAGGCTTTGAGGGTGGGCCCCAGCATTTT.

This chain connects TRBV7-8 to TRBJ2-7; D gene uncertain. This CDR3 contains 15 residues. V lost 5 bases and J 4 bases, leaving 18 bases between the germline ends. Germline assignment: CDR1 SGHVS and CDR2 FQNEAQ. In DNA form, the CDR3 reads TGTGCCAGCAGCGTCGTAAGAGTCCTGGGGTACGAGCAGTACTTC. It yields the protein CASSVVRVLGYEQYF.